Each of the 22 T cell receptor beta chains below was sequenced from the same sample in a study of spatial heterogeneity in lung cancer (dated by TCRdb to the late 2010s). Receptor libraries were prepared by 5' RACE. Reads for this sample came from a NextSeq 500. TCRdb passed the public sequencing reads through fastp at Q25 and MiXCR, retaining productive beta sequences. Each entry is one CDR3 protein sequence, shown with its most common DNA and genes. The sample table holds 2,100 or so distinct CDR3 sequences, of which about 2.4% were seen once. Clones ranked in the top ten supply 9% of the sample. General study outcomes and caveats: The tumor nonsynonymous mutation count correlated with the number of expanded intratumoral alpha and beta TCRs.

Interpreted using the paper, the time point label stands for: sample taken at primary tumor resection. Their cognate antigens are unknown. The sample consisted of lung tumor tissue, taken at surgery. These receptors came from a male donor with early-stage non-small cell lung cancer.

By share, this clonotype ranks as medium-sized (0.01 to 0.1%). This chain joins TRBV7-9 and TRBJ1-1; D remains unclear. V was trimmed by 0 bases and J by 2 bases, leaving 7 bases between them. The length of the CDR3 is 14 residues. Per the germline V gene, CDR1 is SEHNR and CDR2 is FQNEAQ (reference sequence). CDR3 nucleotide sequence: TGTGCCAGCAGCTTAGCGTCGACAAACACTGAAGCTTTCTTT. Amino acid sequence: CASSLASTNTEAFF. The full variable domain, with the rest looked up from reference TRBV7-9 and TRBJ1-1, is DTGVSQNPRHKITKRGQNVTFRCDPISEHNRLYWYRQTLGQGPEFLTYFQNEAQLEKSRLLSDRFSAERPKGSFSTLEIQRTEQGDSAMYLCASSLASTNTEAFFGQGTRLTVV.

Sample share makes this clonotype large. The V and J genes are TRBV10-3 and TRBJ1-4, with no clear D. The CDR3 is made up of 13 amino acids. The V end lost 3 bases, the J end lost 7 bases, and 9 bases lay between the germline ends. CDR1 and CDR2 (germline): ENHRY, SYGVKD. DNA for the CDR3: TGTGCCATCAGTGATTCAGGTGGTGAAAAACTGTTTTTT. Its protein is CAISDSGGEKLFF.

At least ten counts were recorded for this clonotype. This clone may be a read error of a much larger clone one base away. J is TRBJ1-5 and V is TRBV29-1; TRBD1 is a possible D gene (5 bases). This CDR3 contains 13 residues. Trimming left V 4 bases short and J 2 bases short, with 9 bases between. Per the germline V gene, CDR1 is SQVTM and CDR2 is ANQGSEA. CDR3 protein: CSVGGGRNQPQHF. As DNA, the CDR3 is TGCAGCGTTGGGGGGGGACGCAATCAGCCCCAGCATTTT.

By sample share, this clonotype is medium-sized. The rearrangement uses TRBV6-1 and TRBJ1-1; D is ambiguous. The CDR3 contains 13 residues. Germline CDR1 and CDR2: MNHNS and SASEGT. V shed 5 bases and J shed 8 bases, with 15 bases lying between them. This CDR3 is CASSRQTYLEAFF. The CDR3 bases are TGTGCCAGCAGTAGGCAGACTTATTTAGAAGCTTTCTTT.

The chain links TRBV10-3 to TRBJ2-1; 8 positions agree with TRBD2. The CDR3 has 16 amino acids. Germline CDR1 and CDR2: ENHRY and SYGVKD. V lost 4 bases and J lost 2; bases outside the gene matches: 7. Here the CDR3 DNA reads TGTGCCATCAGTGTGGAGGGACTAGGACCCTACAATGAGCAGTTCTTC. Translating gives CAISVEGLGPYNEQFF.

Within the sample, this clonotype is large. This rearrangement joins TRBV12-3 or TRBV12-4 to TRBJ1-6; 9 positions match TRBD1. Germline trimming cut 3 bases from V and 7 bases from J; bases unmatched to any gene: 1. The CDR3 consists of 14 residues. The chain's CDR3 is CASSFDRGNSPLHF. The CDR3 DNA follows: TGTGCCAGCAGTTTTGACAGGGGGAATTCACCCCTCCACTTT.

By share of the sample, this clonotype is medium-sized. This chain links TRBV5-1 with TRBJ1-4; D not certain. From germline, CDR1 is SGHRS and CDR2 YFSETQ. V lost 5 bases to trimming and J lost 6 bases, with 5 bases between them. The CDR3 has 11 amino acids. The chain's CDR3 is CASRSDEKLFF. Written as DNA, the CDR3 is TGCGCCAGCAGATCGGATGAAAAACTGTTTTTT. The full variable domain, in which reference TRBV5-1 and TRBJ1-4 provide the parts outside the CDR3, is KAGVTQTPRYLIKTRGQQVTLSCSPISGHRSVSWYQQTPGQGLQFLFEYFSETQRNKGNFPGRFSGRQFSNSRSEMNVSTLELGDSALYLCASRSDEKLFFGSGTQLSVL.

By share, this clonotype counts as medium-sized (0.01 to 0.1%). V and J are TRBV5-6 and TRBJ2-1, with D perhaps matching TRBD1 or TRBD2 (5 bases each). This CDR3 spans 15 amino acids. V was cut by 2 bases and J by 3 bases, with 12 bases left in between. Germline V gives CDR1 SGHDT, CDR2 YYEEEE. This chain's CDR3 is CASSFPGHDYNEQFF. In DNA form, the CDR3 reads TGTGCCAGCAGCTTTCCGGGGCACGACTACAATGAGCAGTTCTTC.

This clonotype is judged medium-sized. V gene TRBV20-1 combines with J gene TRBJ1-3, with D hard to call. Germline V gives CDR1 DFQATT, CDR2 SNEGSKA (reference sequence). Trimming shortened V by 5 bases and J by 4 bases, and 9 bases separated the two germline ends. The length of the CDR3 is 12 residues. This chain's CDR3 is CSAREGGNTIYF. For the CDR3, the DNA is TGCAGTGCTCGGGAGGGCGGAAACACCATATATTTT.

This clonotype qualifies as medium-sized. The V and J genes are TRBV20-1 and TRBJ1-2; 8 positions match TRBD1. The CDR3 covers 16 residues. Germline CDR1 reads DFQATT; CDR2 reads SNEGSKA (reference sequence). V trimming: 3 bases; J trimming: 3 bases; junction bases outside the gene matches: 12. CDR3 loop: CSASNFAGGEDYGYTF. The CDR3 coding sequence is TGCAGTGCTAGTAACTTCGCAGGGGGCGAGGACTATGGCTACACCTTC.

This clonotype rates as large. The CDR3 sequence is CASSPLGPGELFF. In DNA, the CDR3 is TGTGCCAGCAGCCCCCTAGGTCCCGGGGAGCTGTTTTTT. This rearrangement joins TRBV7-3 to TRBJ2-2; D ambiguous. V was trimmed by 5 bases and J by 6 bases, leaving 10 bases between them. The CDR3 has 13 amino acids. Germline V gene sequence: CDR1 SGHTA, CDR2 FQGTGA.

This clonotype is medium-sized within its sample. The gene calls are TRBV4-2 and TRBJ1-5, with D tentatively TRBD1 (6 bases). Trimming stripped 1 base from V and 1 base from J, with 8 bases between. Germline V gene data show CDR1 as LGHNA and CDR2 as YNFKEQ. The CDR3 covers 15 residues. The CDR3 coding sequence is TGTGCCAGCAGCCAAGGGAGGGGGAGCAATCAGCCCCAGCATTTT. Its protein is CASSQGRGSNQPQHF.

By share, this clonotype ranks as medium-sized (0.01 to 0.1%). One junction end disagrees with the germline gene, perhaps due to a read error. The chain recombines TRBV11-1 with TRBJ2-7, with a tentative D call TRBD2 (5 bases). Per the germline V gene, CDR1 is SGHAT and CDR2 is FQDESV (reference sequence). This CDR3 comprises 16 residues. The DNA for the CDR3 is TGTGCCAGCAGCCTAGCTGGTTCCTACAGCTCCTACGAGCAGTACTTC. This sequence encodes CASSLAGSYSSYEQYF. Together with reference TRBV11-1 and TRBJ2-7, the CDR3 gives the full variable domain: EAEVAQSPRYKITEKSQAVAFWCDPISGHATLYWYRQILGQGPELLVQFQDESVVDDSQLPKDRFSAERLKGVDSTLKIQPAELGDSAMYLCASSLAGSYSSYEQYFGPGTRLTVT.

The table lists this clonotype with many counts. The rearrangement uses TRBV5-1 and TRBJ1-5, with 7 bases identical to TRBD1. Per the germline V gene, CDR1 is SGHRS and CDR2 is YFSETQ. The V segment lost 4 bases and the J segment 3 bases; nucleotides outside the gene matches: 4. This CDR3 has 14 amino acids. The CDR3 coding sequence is TGCGCCAGCAGCCCAGGACAGGTCAATCAGCCCCAGCATTTT. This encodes CASSPGQVNQPQHF.

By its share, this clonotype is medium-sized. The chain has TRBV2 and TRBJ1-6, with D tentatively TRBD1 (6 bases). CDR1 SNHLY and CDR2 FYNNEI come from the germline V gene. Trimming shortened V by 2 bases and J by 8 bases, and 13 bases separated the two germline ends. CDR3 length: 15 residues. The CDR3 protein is CASSERRSGDSPLHF. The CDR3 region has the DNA TGTGCCAGCAGTGAAAGGAGATCAGGGGATTCACCCCTCCACTTT.

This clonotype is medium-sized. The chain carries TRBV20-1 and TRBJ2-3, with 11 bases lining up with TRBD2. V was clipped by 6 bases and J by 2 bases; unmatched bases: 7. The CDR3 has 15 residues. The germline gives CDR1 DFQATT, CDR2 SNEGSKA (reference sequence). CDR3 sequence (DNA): TGCAGTGCCGCCTTAGCGGGAGGGCCCACAGATACGCAGTATTTT. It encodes CSAALAGGPTDTQYF.

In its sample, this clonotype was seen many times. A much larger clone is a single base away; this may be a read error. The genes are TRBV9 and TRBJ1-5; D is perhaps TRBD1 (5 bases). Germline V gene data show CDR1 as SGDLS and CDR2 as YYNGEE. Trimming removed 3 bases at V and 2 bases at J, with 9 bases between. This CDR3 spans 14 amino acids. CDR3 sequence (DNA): TGTGCCAGCAGCGCTGGGACGGGCAATCAGCCCCAGCATTTT. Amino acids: CASSAGTGNQPQHF.

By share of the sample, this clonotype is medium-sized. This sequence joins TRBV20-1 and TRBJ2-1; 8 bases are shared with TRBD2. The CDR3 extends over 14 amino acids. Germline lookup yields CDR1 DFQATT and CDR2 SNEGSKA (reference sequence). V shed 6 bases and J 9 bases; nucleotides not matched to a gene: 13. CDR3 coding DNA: TGCAGTGCGGATCCGGGACTAGATAACTCTGAGCAGTTCTTC. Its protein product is CSADPGLDNSEQFF.

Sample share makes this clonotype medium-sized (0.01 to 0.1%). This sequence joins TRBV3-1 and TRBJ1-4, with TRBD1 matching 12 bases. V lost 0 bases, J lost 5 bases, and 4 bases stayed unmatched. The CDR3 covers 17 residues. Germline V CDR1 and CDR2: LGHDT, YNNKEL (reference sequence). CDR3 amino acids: CASSQEGTGGFNEKLFF. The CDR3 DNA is TGTGCCAGCAGCCAAGAGGGGACAGGGGGCTTCAATGAAAAACTGTTTTTT.

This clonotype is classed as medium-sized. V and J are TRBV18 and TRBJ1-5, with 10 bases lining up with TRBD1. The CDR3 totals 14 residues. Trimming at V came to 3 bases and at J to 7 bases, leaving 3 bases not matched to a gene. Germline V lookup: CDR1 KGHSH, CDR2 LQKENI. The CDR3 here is CASSPGTGEQPQHF. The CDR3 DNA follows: TGTGCCAGCTCACCCGGGACAGGGGAACAGCCCCAGCATTTT.

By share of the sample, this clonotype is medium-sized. The CDR3 is CASSPGSSNTEAFF. CDR3 coding DNA: TGTGCCAGCAGCCCGGGATCCTCGAACACTGAAGCTTTCTTT. V and J are TRBV11-3 and TRBJ1-1; D unresolved. In germline, CDR1 is SGHNT, CDR2 YENEEA. Trimming took off 5 bases at V and 1 base at J, with 11 bases between the two ends. This CDR3 is built from 14 residues.

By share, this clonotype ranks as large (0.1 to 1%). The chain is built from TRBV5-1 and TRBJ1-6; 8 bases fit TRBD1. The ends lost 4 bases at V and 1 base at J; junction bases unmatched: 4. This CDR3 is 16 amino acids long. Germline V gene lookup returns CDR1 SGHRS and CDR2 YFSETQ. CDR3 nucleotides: TGCGCCAGCAGCCCGGACAGGGTGTCCTATAATTCACCCCTCCACTTT. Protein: CASSPDRVSYNSPLHF.